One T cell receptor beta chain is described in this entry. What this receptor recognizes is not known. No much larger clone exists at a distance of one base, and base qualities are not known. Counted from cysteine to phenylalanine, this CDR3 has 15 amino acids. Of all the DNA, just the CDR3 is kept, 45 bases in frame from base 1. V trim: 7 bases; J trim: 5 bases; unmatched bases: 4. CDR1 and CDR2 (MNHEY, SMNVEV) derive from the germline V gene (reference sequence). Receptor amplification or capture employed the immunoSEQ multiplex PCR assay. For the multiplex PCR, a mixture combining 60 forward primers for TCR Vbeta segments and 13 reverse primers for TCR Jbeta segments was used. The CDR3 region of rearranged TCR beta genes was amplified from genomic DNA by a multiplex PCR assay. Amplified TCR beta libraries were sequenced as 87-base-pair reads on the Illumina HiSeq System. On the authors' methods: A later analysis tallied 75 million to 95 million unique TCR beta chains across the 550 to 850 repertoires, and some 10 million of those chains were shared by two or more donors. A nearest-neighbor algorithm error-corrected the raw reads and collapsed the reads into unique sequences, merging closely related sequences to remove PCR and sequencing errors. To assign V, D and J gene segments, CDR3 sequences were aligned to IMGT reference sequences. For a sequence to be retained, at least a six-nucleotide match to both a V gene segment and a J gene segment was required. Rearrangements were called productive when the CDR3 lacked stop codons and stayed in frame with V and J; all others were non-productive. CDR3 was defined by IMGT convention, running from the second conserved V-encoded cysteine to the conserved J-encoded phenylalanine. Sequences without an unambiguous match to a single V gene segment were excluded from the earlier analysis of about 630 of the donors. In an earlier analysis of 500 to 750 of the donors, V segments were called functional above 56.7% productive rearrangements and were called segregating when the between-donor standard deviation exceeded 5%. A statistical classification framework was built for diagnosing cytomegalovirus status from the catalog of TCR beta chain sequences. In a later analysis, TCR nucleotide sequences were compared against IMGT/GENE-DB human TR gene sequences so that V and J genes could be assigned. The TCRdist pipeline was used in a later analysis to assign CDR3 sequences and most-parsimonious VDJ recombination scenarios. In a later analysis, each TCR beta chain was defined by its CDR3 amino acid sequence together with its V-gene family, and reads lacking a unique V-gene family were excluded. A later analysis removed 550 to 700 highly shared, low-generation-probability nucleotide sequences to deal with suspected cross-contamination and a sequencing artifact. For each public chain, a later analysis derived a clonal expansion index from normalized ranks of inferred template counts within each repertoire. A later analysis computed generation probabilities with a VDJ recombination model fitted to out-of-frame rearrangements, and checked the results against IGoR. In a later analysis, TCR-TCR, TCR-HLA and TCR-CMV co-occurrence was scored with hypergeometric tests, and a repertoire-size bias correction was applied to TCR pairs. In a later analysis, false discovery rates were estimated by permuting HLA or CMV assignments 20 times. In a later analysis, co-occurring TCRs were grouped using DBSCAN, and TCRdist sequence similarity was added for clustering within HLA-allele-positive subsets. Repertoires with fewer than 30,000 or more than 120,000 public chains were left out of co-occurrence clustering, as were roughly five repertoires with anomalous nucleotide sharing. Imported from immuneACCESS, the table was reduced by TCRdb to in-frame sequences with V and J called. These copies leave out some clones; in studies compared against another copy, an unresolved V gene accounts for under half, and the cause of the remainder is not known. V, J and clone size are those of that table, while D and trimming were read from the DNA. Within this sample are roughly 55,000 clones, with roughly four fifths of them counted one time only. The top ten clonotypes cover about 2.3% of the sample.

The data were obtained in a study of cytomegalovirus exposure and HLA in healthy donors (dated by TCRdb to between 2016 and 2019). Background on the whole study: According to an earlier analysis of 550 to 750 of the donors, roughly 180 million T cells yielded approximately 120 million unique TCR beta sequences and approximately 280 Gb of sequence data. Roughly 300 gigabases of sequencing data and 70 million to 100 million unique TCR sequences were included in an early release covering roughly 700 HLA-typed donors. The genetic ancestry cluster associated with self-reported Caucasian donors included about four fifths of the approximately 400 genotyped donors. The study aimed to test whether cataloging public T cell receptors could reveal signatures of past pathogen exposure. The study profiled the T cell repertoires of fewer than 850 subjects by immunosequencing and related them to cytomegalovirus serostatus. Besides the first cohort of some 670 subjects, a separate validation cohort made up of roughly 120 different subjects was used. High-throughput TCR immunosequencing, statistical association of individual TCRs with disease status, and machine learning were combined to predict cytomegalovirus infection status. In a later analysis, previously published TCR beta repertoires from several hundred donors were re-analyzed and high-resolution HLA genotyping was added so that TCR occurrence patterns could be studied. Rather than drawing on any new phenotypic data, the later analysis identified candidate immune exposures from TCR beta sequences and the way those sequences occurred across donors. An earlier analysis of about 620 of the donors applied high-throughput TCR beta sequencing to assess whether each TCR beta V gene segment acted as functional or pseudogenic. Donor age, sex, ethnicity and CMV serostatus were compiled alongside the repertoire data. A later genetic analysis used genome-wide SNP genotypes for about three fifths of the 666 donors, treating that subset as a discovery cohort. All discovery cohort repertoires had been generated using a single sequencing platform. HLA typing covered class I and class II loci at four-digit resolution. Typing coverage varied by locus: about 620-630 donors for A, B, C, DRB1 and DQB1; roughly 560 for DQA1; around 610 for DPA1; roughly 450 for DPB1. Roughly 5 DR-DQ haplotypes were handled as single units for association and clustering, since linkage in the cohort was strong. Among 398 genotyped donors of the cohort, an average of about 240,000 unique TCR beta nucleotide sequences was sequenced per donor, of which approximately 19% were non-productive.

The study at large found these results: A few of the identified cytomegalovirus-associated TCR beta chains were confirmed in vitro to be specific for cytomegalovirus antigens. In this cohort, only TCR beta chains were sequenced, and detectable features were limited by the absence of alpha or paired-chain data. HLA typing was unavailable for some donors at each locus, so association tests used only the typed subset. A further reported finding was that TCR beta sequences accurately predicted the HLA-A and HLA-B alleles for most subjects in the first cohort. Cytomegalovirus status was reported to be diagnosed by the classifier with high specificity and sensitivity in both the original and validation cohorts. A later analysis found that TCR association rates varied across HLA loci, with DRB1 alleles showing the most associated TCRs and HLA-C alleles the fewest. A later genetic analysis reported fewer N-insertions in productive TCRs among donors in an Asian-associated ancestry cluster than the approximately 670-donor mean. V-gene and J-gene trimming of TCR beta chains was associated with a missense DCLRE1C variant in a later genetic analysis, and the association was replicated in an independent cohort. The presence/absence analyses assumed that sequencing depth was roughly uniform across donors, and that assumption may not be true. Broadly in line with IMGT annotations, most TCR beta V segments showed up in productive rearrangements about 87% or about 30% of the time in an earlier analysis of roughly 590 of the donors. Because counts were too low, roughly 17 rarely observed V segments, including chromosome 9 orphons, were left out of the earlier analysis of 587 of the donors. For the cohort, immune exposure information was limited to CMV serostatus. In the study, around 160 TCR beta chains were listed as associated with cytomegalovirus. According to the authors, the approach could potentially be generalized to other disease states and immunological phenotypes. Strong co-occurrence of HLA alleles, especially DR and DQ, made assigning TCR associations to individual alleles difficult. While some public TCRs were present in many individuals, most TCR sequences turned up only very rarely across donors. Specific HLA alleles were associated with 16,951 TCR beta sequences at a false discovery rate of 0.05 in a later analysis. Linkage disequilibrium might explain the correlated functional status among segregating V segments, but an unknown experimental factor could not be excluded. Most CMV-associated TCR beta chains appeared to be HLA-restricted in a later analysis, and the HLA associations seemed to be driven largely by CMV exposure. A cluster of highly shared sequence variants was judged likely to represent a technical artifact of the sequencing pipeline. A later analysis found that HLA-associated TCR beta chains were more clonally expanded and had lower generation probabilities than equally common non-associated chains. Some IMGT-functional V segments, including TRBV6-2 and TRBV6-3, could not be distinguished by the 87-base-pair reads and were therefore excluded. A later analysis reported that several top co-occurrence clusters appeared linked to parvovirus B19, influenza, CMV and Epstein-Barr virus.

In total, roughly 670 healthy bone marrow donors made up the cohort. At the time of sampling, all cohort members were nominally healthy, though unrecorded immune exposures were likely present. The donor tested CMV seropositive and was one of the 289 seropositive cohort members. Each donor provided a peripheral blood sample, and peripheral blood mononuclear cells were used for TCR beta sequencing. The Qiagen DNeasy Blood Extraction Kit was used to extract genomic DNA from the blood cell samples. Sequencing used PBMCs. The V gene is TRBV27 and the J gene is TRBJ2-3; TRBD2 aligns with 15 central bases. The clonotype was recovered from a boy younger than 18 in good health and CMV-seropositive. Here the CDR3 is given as CASTGLAGGIDTQYF. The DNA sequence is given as TGTGCCAGCACCGGACTAGCGGGGGGGATAGATACGCAGTATTTT.